Presented here are 31 T cell receptor beta chains from one specimen sequenced in a study of T cells after yellow fever vaccination. TCRdb reprocessed the 5' RACE reads with MiXCR, giving one entry per CDR3 protein. Of approximately 550,000 distinct CDR3 sequences in the sample, approximately 21% were seen once. The sample was PBMCs, taken 15 days after the yellow fever booster vaccination. The receptors were gathered from a man aged 30 to 39 who received the YFV17D yellow fever vaccine.

The rearrangement joins TRBV25-1 to TRBJ1-2; no reliable D call. CDR3 size: 13 residues. Germline V gene lookup returns CDR1 MGHDK and CDR2 SYGVNS. V was trimmed by 1 base and J by 10 bases, leaving 13 bases between them. CDR3 protein: CASSESSVFAYTF. In nucleotides, the CDR3 is TGTGCCAGCAGTGAATCCTCGGTCTTTGCCTACACCTTC.

The chain joins TRBV11-2 to TRBJ2-6; D unresolved. The CDR3 contains 15 residues. Germline-derived CDR1 and CDR2 are SGHAT and FQNNGV. Trimming took 0 bases from V and 0 from J, leaving 3 bases between them. CDR3 nucleotide sequence: TGTGCCAGCAGCTTAGACCTCTCTGGGGCCAACGTCCTGACTTTC. Translation: CASSLDLSGANVLTF.

This clonotype came up many times. The chain links TRBV6-2 or TRBV6-3 to TRBJ2-1, with D maybe TRBD2 (6 bases). This CDR3 is built from 13 residues. V dropped 7 bases and J dropped 10 bases, with 17 bases sitting between them. CDR1 and CDR2 (germline): MNHEY, SVGEGT. The CDR3: CASTKVSGREQFF. Written as DNA, the CDR3 is TGTGCCAGCACCAAGGTCAGTGGGAGGGAGCAGTTCTTC.

The V gene is TRBV20-1, the J gene TRBJ2-7, with D unresolved. Germline V lookup: CDR1 DFQATT, CDR2 SNEGSKA (reference sequence). Trimming removed 6 bases from V and 4 bases from J, with 10 bases in between. The CDR3 contains 11 residues. CDR3 sequence: CSANTQYEQYF. The CDR3 DNA follows: TGCAGTGCCAATACCCAATACGAGCAGTACTTC.

This clonotype was found a few times. CDR3 sequence reads: CSAMTVEAFF. The CDR3 nucleotides are TGCAGTGCCATGACTGTTGAAGCTTTCTTT. This chain joins TRBV20-1 and TRBJ1-1; D remains unclear. There are 10 residues in the CDR3. V gave up 6 bases and J gave up 7 bases, with 9 bases separating them. The V gene's germline CDR1 is DFQATT and CDR2 SNEGSKA (reference sequence).

This rearrangement joins TRBV12-3 or TRBV12-4 to TRBJ1-4; D possibly corresponds to TRBD1 (5 bases). V was clipped by 6 bases and J by 3 bases, with 17 bases between them. CDR3 length: 16 amino acids. The CDR3 loop reads CASSQGGGTANEKLFF. The CDR3 nucleotides read TGTGCCAGCAGCCAGGGAGGAGGGACCGCTAATGAAAAACTGTTTTTT.

This clonotype has a handful of counts. The chain links TRBV20-1 to TRBJ2-7, with D possibly matching TRBD2 (6 bases). This CDR3 spans 15 amino acids. V was shortened by 1 base and J by 2 bases, with 15 bases between the two germline ends. The germline V gene encodes CDR1 DFQATT and CDR2 SNEGSKA (reference sequence). The CDR3 DNA is TGCAGTGCTAGAGTGGGCTCTAGCGCCCCCTACGAGCAGTACTTC. It translates to CSARVGSSAPYEQYF.

This clonotype has just a few counts. This chain connects TRBV5-1 to TRBJ2-7; D gene ambiguous. CDR1 is SGHRS, CDR2 YFSETQ, per germline. The CDR3 is 11 residues long. V was shortened by 7 bases and J by 1 base, with 6 bases between the two germline ends. The CDR3 loop is CASEPSYEQYF. CDR3 bases: TGCGCCAGCGAACCGTCCTACGAGCAGTACTTC.

This clonotype came up a few times. The chain recombines TRBV12-3 or TRBV12-4 with TRBJ2-5; D not resolved. V dropped 5 bases and J dropped 0 bases, with 4 bases sitting between them. This CDR3 is built from 12 residues. The CDR3 region is CASSIDQETQYF. CDR3 sequence (DNA): TGTGCCAGCAGTATAGACCAAGAGACCCAGTACTTC.

On this clonotype itself: Mismatch with germline at one junction end may stem from a read error. The chain combines TRBV10-3 with TRBJ2-7; 9 bases agree with TRBD2. Germline V gene data show CDR1 as ENHRY and CDR2 as SYGVKD. The CDR3 runs to 12 residues. The CDR3 protein is CAISASGTILDF. CDR3 in DNA: TGTGCCATCTCGGCTAGCGGGACTATATTGGACTTC.

This clonotype was recorded a few times. The chain recombines TRBV7-8 with TRBJ2-7, with a possible D match to TRBD1 (6 bases). Trimming removed 8 bases at V and 3 bases at J, with 14 bases between. CDR1 is SGHVS and CDR2 is FQNEAQ in the germline V gene. The CDR3 contains 13 residues. The CDR3 reads CASGIQGRYEQYF. The CDR3 DNA sequence: TGTGCCAGCGGTATACAGGGTCGCTACGAGCAGTACTTC. The entire variable domain, with the rest obtained from reference TRBV7-8 and TRBJ2-7, is as follows: GAGVSQSPRYKVAKRGQDVALRCDPISGHVSLFWYQQALGQGPEFLTYFQNEAQLDKSGLPSDRFFAERPEGSVSTLKIQRTQQEDSAVYLCASGIQGRYEQYFGPGTRLTVT.

This clonotype was found many times. The chain carries TRBV28 and TRBJ1-4; D might be TRBD1 (5 bases). CDR3 length: 15 amino acids. V lost 6 bases and J lost 3, with 14 bases in between. Per the germline V gene, CDR1 is MDHEN and CDR2 is SYDVKM. The DNA for the CDR3 is TGTGCCAGCAGCCGACTAACAGGTTCTAATGAAAAACTGTTTTTT. Its protein product is CASSRLTGSNEKLFF.

This clonotype came up a few times. The chain links TRBV20-1 to TRBJ2-1; D remains ambiguous. Germline CDR1 reads DFQATT; CDR2 reads SNEGSKA (reference sequence). Deletions cut 4 bases from V and 7 bases from J, with 17 bases between. This CDR3 spans 14 amino acids. CDR3 nucleotide sequence: TGCAGTGCTACGCAACGGAACGCTTGGAATGAGCAGTTCTTC. Translated, it gives CSATQRNAWNEQFF.

The CDR3 reads CSARDSHLAGGFFGETQYF. CDR3 bases: TGCAGTGCTAGAGACTCCCACCTAGCGGGAGGGTTTTTTGGGGAGACCCAGTACTTC. The chain has TRBV20-1 and TRBJ2-5, with TRBD2 matching 12 bases. The trim removed 0 bases at V and 5 bases at J, leaving 16 bases unmatched. Germline CDR1 and CDR2: DFQATT and SNEGSKA (reference sequence). The CDR3 contains 19 residues.

The chain is built from TRBV20-1 and TRBJ2-3; 9 bases fit TRBD1. The trim removed 8 bases at V and 0 bases at J, leaving 9 bases unmatched. Germline lookup yields CDR1 DFQATT and CDR2 SNEGSKA (reference sequence). The CDR3 extends over 15 amino acids. CDR3 sequence (DNA): TGCAGTAAAAAACAGGGGGCACGGAGCACAGATACGCAGTATTTT. Translating gives CSKKQGARSTDTQYF.

This clonotype was counted only a few times. The gene calls are TRBV5-4 and TRBJ2-2, with unresolved D. This CDR3 has 14 amino acids. The V gene lost 5 bases and the J gene lost 0 bases, with 8 bases spanning the gap. CDR1 is SGHNT and CDR2 is YYREEE in the germline V gene (reference sequence). In DNA, the CDR3 is TGTGCCAGCAGAATAGATCCGAACACCGGGGAGCTGTTTTTT. Its protein is CASRIDPNTGELFF.

This clonotype has a handful of counts. The chain recombines TRBV4-3 with TRBJ2-7, with 10 bases identical to TRBD2. V dropped 0 bases and J dropped 7; count of bases not matched to a gene: 15. CDR3 length equals 18 residues. Germline-derived CDR1 and CDR2 are LGHNA and YSLEER. This CDR3 is CASSQETLVTSGMGEQYF. CDR3 bases: TGCGCCAGCAGCCAAGAAACCCTAGTTACTAGCGGGATGGGTGAGCAGTACTTC.

The chain links TRBV9 to TRBJ2-7, with 11 bases that match TRBD2. Germline values: CDR1 SGDLS, CDR2 YYNGEE. V trimming: 2 bases; J trimming: 2 bases; junction bases outside the gene matches: 3. CDR3 size: 15 residues. Written as DNA, the CDR3 is TGTGCCAGCAGCGTGACTAGCGGGAATACCTACGAGCAGTACTTC. Its translation is CASSVTSGNTYEQYF. Variable domain in full (rest from reference TRBV9 and TRBJ2-7): DSGVTQTPKHLITATGQRVTLRCSPRSGDLSVYWYQQSLDQGLQFLIQYYNGEERAKGNILERFSAQQFPDLHSELNLSSLELGDSALYFCASSVTSGNTYEQYFGPGTRLTVT.

The V gene is TRBV20-1, the J gene TRBJ1-5, with 8 nucleotides matching TRBD1. This CDR3 has 14 amino acids. V shed 6 bases and J 4 bases; nucleotides not matched to a gene: 8. CDR1 and CDR2 from the germline V gene are DFQATT and SNEGSKA (reference sequence). The CDR3 loop is CSAGKGTGNQPQHF. In DNA form, the CDR3 reads TGCAGTGCCGGTAAGGGGACAGGAAATCAGCCCCAGCATTTT.

V gene TRBV18 combines with J gene TRBJ1-5; 9 nucleotides agree with TRBD1. The V and J ends lost 6 bases and 6 bases, in that order; junction bases with no gene match: 3. The germline V gene encodes CDR1 KGHSH and CDR2 LQKENI. This CDR3 is 13 amino acids long. The CDR3 region has the DNA TGTGCCAGCTCGACGGGACAGGGTCAGCCCCAGCATTTT. Protein product: CASSTGQGQPQHF.

The chain has TRBV25-1 and TRBJ2-2; tentatively, D is TRBD1 (6 bases). The CDR3 loop spans 15 amino acids. Trimming shortened V by 7 bases and J by 4 bases, and 16 bases separated the two germline ends. The germline V gene has CDR1 MGHDK and CDR2 SYGVNS. CDR3 nucleotide sequence: TGTGCCAGCACAGACCGGGACAAATTCACCGGGGAGCTGTTTTTT. Its translation: CASTDRDKFTGELFF.

This clonotype was observed a few times. This chain links TRBV5-1 with TRBJ2-5, with 9 bases matching TRBD1. The CDR3 has 14 residues. Germline values: CDR1 SGHRS, CDR2 YFSETQ. After removal of 3 bases from V and 5 bases from J, the junction contained 5 bases not matched to a gene. This CDR3 is CASSWTGAPETQYF. CDR3 nucleotide sequence: TGCGCCAGCAGCTGGACAGGGGCCCCCGAGACCCAGTACTTC.

J is TRBJ2-1 and V is TRBV6-2 or TRBV6-3; 10 bases align to TRBD2. Germline V gene lookup returns CDR1 MNHEY and CDR2 SVGEGT. The CDR3 totals 17 residues. V dropped 0 bases and J dropped 6; count of bases not matched to a gene: 8. The CDR3 DNA is TGTGCCAGCAGTTACTCCCTCACTAGCGGGACAGGCAATGAGCAGTTCTTC. Its protein is CASSYSLTSGTGNEQFF.

The rearrangement joins TRBV20-1 to TRBJ2-7; 11 nucleotides match TRBD2. V was clipped by 5 bases and J by 4 bases; unmatched bases: 13. The CDR3 contains 16 residues. Germline CDR1 DFQATT, CDR2 SNEGSKA (reference sequence). The CDR3 DNA sequence: TGCAGTGCTCCAACCCGTCTCCTAGCGGGAGGTTACGAGCAGTACTTC. This sequence encodes CSAPTRLLAGGYEQYF.

J is TRBJ2-1 and V is TRBV14, with D possibly being TRBD1 (6 bases). Germline-derived CDR1 and CDR2 are SGHDN and FVKESK. V was clipped by 1 base and J by 0 bases, with 10 bases between them. The CDR3 contains 16 residues. CDR3: CASSQGLDSSYNEQFF. In DNA form, the CDR3 reads TGTGCCAGCAGCCAAGGATTGGACAGCTCCTACAATGAGCAGTTCTTC. Full variable domain (outside the CDR3, taken from reference TRBV14 and TRBJ2-1): EAGVTQFPSHSVIEKGQTVTLRCDPISGHDNLYWYRRVMGKEIKFLLHFVKESKQDESGMPNNRFLAERTGGTYSTLKVQPAELEDSGVYFCASSQGLDSSYNEQFFGPGTRLTVL.

This sequence joins TRBV20-1 and TRBJ1-1; D perhaps matches TRBD1 (5 bases). This CDR3 contains 14 residues. Trimming stripped 3 bases from V and 1 base from J, with 12 bases between. In germline, CDR1 is DFQATT, CDR2 SNEGSKA (reference sequence). The CDR3 loop reads CSASRTRANTEAFF. CDR3 nucleotides: TGCAGTGCTAGTCGAACCAGGGCGAACACTGAAGCTTTCTTT.

The chain recombines TRBV23-1 with TRBJ1-5, with D uncertain. TRBV23-1 carries the ORF label, with uncertain function. Trimming pared 6 bases from V and 6 bases from J, leaving 15 bases between. The length of the CDR3 is 14 residues. Written as DNA, the CDR3 is TGCGCCAGCAGCCCACCAAAGACGGGTCAGCCCCAGCATTTT. Its translation: CASSPPKTGQPQHF.

This clonotype came up a few times. The chain joins TRBV5-1 to TRBJ2-7; D not certain. The length of the CDR3 is 13 residues. V gave up 1 base and J gave up 3 bases, with 8 bases separating them. CDR1 is SGHRS, CDR2 YFSETQ, per germline. The CDR3 loop is CASSLSLNYEQYF. CDR3 sequence (DNA): TGCGCCAGCAGCTTGTCCTTGAACTACGAGCAGTACTTC. Full variable domain (outside the CDR3, taken from reference TRBV5-1 and TRBJ2-7): KAGVTQTPRYLIKTRGQQVTLSCSPISGHRSVSWYQQTPGQGLQFLFEYFSETQRNKGNFPGRFSGRQFSNSRSEMNVSTLELGDSALYLCASSLSLNYEQYFGPGTRLTVT.

The sample holds a few counts of this clonotype. The chain recombines TRBV14 with TRBJ2-4, with D unresolved. Germline V gene sequence: CDR1 SGHDN, CDR2 FVKESK. Trimming stripped 1 base from V and 8 bases from J, with 6 bases between. The CDR3 is 12 residues long. CDR3 loop: CASSQVIDIQYF. The CDR3 DNA sequence: TGTGCCAGCAGCCAAGTTATAGACATTCAGTACTTC.

This clonotype was observed a handful of times. The genes are TRBV7-9 and TRBJ2-3; D uncertain. The CDR3 is made up of 12 amino acids. Trimming pared 0 bases from V and 9 bases from J, leaving 7 bases between. CDR1 and CDR2 (germline): SEHNR, FQNEAQ (reference sequence). This CDR3 reads CASSLAPVTQYF. CDR3 nucleotide sequence: TGTGCCAGCAGCTTAGCGCCGGTGACGCAGTATTTT.

This clonotype was counted between two and nine times. CDR3 coding DNA: TGTGCCAGCAGTGAGTCCGGGATTAGCGGGGTCACAGATACGCAGTATTTT. This encodes CASSESGISGVTDTQYF. The chain uses TRBV2 and TRBJ2-3, with TRBD2 matching over 8 bases. J gave up 2 bases and V 3 bases, and 10 bases lay outside the gene matches. From germline, CDR1 is SNHLY and CDR2 FYNNEI. CDR3 size: 17 residues.